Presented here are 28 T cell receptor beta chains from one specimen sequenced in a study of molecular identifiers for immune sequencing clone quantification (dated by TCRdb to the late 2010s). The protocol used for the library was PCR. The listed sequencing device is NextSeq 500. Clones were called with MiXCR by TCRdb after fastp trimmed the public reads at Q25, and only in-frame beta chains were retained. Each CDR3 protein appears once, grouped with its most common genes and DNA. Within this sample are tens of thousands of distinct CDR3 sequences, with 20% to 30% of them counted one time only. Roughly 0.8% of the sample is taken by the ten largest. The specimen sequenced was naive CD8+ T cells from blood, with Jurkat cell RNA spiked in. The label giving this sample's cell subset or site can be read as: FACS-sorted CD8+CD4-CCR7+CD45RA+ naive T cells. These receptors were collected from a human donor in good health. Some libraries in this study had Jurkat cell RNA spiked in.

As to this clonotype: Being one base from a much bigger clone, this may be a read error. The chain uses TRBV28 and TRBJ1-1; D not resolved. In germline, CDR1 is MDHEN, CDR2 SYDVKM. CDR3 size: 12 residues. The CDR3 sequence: CANSLWVVEAFF. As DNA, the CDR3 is TGTGCCAACAGTTTATGGGTAGTTGAAGCTTTCTTT. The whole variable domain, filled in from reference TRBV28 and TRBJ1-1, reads DVKVTQSSRYLVKRTGEKVFLECVQDMDHENMFWYRQDPGLGLRLIYFSYDVKMKEKGDIPEGYSVSREKKERFSLILESASTNQTSMYLCANSLWVVEAFFGQGTRLTVV.

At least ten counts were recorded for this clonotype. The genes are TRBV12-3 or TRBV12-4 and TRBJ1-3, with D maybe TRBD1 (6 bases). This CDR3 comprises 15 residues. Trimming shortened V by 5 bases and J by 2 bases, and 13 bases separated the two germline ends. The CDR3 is CASSLQGRAGNTIYF. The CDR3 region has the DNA TGTGCCAGCAGTCTACAGGGTAGGGCTGGAAACACCATATATTTT.

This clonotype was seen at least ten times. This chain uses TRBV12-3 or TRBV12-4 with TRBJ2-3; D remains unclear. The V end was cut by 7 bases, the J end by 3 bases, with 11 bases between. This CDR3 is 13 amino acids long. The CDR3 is CASTSLGTDTQYF. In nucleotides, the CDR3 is TGTGCCAGCACCTCCTTGGGGACAGATACGCAGTATTTT.

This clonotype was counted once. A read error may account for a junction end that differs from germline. The chain's CDR3 is CASSLSWETQNF. CDR3 nucleotides: TGTGCCAGCAGCTTATCCTGGGAGACCCAGAACTTC. The genes are TRBV7-8 and TRBJ2-5; D may be TRBD2 (5 bases). Germline lookup yields CDR1 SGHVS and CDR2 FQNEAQ. The CDR3 extends over 12 amino acids. The full variable domain, its missing parts supplied by reference TRBV7-8 and TRBJ2-5, is GAGVSQSPRYKVAKRGQDVALRCDPISGHVSLFWYQQALGQGPEFLTYFQNEAQLDKSGLPSDRFFAERPEGSVSTLKIQRTQQEDSAVYLCASSLSWETQNFGPGTRLLVL.

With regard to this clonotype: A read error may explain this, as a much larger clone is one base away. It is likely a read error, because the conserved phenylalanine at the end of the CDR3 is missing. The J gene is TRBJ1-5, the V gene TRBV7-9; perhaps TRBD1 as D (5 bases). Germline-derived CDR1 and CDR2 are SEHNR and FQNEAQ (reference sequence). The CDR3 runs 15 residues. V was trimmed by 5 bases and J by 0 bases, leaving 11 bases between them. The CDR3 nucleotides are TGTGCCAGCAGCCTAATGGGGGATAGCAATCAGCCCCAGCATATT. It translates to CASSLMGDSNQPQHI.

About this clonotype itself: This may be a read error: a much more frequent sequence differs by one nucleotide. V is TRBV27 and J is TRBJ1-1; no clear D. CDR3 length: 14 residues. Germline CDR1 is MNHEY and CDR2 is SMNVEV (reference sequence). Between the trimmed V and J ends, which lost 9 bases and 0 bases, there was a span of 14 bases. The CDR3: CARSQTSLNTEAFF. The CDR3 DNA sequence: TGTGCCAGAAGCCAGACTTCCTTGAACACTGAAGCTTTCTTT.

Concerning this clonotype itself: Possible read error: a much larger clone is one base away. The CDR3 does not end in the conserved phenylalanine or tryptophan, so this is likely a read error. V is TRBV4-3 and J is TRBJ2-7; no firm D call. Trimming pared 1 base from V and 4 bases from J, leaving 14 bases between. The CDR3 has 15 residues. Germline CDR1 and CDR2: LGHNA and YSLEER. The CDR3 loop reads CASSQVLSSAYEQYS. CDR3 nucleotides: TGCGCCAGCAGCCAAGTCTTGTCATCTGCTTACGAGCAGTACTCC.

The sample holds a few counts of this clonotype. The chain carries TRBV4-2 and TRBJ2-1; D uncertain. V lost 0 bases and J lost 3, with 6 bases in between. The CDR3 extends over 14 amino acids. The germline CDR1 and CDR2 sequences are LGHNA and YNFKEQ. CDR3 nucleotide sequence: TGTGCCAGCAGCCAAGAAGCCGGCTACAATGAGCAGTTCTTC. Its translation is CASSQEAGYNEQFF.

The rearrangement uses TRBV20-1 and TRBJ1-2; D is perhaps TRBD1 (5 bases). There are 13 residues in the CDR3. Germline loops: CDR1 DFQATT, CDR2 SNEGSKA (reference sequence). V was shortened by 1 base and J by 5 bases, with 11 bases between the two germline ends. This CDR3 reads CSARVSGGYGYTF. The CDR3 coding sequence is TGCAGTGCTAGAGTTTCGGGGGGGTATGGCTACACCTTC.

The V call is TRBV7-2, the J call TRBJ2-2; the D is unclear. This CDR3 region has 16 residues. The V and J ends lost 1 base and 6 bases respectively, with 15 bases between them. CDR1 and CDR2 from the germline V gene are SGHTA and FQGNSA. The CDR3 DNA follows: TGTGCCAGCAGCTTAGGTTATGCAGGTTCGGCCGGGGAGCTGTTTTTT. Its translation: CASSLGYAGSAGELFF.

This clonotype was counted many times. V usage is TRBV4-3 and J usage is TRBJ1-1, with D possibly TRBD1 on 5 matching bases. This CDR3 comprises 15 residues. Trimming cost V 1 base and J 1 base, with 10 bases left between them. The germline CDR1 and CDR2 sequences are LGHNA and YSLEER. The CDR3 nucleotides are TGCGCCAGCAGCCAAGTAGCAGGGTCGAACACTGAAGCTTTCTTT. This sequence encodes CASSQVAGSNTEAFF.

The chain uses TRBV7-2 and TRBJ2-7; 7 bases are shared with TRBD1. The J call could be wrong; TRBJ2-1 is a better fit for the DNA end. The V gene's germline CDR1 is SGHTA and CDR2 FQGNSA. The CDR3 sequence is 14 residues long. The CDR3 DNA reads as TGTGCCAGCAGCTTAGGACAGGGAGCCTACGAGCAGTTCTTC. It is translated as CASSLGQGAYEQFF.

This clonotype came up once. The CDR3 DNA reads as TGTGCCAGCAGAGCCGGGACAGGGGCCTACGAGCAGTACTTC. Its protein is CASRAGTGAYEQYF. The chain joins TRBV5-3 to TRBJ2-7; 10 bases line up with TRBD1. TRBV5-3 is identified as an open reading frame with a role that is uncertain. V was clipped by 8 bases and J by 2 bases; unmatched bases: 7. The CDR3 runs to 14 residues.

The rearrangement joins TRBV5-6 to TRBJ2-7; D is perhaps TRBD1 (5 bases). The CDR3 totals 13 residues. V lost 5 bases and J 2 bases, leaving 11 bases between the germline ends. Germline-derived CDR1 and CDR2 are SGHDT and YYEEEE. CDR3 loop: CASSHGHAYEQYF. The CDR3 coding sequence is TGTGCCAGCAGTCACGGACACGCCTACGAGCAGTACTTC.

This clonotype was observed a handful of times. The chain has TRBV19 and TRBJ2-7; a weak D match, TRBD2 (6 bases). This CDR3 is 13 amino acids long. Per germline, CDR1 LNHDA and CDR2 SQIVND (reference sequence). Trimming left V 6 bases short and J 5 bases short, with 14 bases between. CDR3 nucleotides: TGTGCCAGTAGCCCCTTGACTAGTAACGAGCAGTACTTC. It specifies CASSPLTSNEQYF.

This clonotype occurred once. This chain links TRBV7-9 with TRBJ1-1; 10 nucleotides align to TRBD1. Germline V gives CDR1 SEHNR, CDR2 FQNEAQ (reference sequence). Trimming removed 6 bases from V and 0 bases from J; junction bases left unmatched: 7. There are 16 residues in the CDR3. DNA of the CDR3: TGTGCCAGCAGTCGGGACAGGGGTACAATGAACACTGAAGCTTTCTTT. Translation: CASSRDRGTMNTEAFF.

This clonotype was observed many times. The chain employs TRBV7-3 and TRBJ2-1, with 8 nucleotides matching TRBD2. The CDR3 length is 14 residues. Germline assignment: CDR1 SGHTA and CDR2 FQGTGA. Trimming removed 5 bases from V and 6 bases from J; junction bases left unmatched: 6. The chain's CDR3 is CASSASGSSNEQFF. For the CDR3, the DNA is TGTGCCAGCAGCGCAAGCGGGAGTAGCAATGAGCAGTTCTTC.

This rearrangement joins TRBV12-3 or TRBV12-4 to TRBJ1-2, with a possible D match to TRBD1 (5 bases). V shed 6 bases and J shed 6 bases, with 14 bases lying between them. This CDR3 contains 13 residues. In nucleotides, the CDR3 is TGTGCCAGCAGCCCATCGGGGGGGGATGGCTACACCTTC. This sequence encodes CASSPSGGDGYTF.

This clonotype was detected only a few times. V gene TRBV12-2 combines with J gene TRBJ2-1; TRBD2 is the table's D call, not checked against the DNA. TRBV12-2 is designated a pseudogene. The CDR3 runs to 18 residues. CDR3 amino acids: CASRLGPPPRGRMGEQFF. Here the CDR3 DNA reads TGTGCAAGTCGCTTAGGCCCCCCTCCGCGCGGGAGAATGGGTGAGCAGTTCTTC.

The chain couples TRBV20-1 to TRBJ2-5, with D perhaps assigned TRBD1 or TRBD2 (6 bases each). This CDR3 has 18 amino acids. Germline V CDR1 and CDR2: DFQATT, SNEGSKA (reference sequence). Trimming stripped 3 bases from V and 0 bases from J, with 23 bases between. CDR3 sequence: CSARGGRLDEVYQETQYF. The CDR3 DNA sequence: TGCAGTGCTAGGGGGGGCCGCCTAGATGAGGTGTACCAAGAGACCCAGTACTTC.

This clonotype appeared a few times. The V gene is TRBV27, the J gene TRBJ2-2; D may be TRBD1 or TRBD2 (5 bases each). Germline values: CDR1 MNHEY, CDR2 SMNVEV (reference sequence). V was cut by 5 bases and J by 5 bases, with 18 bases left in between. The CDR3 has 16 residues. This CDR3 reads CASSPLGVILTGELFF. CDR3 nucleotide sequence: TGTGCCAGCAGTCCTTTGGGGGTAATTTTGACCGGGGAGCTGTTTTTT.

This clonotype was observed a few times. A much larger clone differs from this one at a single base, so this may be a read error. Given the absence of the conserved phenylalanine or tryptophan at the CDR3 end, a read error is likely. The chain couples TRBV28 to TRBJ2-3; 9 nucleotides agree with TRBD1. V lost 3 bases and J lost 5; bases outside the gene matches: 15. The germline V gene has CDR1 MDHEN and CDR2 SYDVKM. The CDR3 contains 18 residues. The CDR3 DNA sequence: TGTGCCAGCAGTTTCCACAGGGGGCGGCCGGACAGCCAAGATACGCAGTATCTT. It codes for CASSFHRGRPDSQDTQYL.

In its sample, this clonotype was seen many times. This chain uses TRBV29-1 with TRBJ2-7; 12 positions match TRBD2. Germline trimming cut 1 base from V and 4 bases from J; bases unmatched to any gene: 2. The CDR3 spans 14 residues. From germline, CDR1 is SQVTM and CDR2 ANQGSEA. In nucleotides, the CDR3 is TGCAGCGTTGAAGGACTAGCGGGAGAATACGAGCAGTACTTC. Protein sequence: CSVEGLAGEYEQYF.

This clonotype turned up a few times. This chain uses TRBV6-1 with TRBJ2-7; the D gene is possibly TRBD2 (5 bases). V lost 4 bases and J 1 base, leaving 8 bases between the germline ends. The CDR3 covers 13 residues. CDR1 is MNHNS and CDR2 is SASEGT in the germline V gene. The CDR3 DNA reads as TGTGCCAGCAGTGCTAGGGAGTCCTACGAGCAGTACTTC. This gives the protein CASSARESYEQYF.

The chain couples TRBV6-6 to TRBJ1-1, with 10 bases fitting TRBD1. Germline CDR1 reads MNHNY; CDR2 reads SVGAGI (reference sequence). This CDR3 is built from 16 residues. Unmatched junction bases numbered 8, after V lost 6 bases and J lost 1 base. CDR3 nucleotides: TGTGCCAGCAGCCTGACAGGGGGCCCCCCGAACACTGAAGCTTTCTTT. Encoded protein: CASSLTGGPPNTEAFF.

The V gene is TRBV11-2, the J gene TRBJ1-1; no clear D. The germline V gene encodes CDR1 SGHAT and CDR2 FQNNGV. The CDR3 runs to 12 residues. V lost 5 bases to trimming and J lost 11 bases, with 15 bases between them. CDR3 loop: CASSPSGVLAFF. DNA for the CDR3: TGTGCCAGCAGCCCAAGCGGGGTCTTGGCTTTCTTT.

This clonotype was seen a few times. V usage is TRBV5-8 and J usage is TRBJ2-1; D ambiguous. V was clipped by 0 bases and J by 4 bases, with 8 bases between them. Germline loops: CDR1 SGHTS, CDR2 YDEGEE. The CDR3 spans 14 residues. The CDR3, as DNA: TGTGCCAGCAGCTTGGTTCCGGCTTACAATGAGCAGTTCTTC. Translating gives CASSLVPAYNEQFF.

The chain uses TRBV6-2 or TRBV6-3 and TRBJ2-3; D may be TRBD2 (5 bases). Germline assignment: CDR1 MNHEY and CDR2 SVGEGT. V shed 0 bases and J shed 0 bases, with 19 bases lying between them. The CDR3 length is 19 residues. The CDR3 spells CASSYSMSLLEASTDTQYF. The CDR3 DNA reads TGTGCCAGCAGTTACTCGATGTCGTTACTAGAAGCTAGCACAGATACGCAGTATTTT.